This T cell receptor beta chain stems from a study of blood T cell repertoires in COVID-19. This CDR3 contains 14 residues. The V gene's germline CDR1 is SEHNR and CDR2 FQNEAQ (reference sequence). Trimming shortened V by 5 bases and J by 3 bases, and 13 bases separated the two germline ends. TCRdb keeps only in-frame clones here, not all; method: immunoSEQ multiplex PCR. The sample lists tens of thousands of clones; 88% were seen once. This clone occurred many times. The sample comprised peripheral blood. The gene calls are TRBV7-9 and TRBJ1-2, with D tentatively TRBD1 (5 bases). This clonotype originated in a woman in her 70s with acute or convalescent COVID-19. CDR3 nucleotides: TGTGCCAGCAGCAAAGTCGGGGGGGACTATGGCTACACCTTC. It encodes CASSKVGGDYGYTF.